These 27 T cell receptor beta chains share one sample of origin, sequenced in a study of CD8+ T cells in alopecia areata. Following RNA extraction, reverse transcription yielded cDNA that acted as the sequencing template. The assay was immunoSEQ multiplex PCR, and TCRdb's table has in-frame clones only and misses some. Of around 210,000 clones in the sample, roughly 50% were seen once. Sequenced input: CD8+ T cells sorted from blood. The receptor source for this set is a human donor in good health.

Of note for this clone: The sample carries other DNA sequences with the same CDR3. The rearrangement links TRBV4-1 to TRBJ1-1; D possibly corresponds to TRBD1 (5 bases). The CDR3 spans 14 residues. V lost 4 bases to trimming and J lost 1 base, with 10 bases between them. The germline CDR1 and CDR2 sequences are MGHRA and YSYEKL. CDR3 residues: CASSPVGANTEAFF. The CDR3 bases are TGCGCCAGCAGCCCGGTCGGGGCGAACACTGAAGCTTTCTTT.

The chain combines TRBV25-1 with TRBJ2-5, with unresolved D. There are 14 residues in the CDR3. The V gene's germline CDR1 is MGHDK and CDR2 SYGVNS. The V and J ends lost 4 bases and 4 bases respectively, with 13 bases between them. The CDR3 region is CASSGTGLRETQYF. The CDR3 DNA reads as TGTGCCAGCAGTGGCACCGGGCTTCGAGAGACCCAGTACTTC.

This chain joins TRBV27 and TRBJ2-3; unclear D gene. V shed 0 bases and J shed 8 bases, with 9 bases lying between them. The CDR3 sequence is 13 residues long. Looked up from germline, CDR1 is MNHEY and CDR2 is SMNVEV (reference sequence). For the CDR3, the DNA is TGTGCCAGCAGTTTATCCGCCCGAGGTACGCAGTATTTT. This codes for CASSLSARGTQYF.

This chain joins TRBV5-1 and TRBJ1-2, with D perhaps matching TRBD1 (5 bases). The CDR3 loop spans 21 amino acids. Germline CDR1 and CDR2: SGHRS and YFSETQ. Deletions cut 0 bases from V and 4 bases from J, with 31 bases between. The CDR3 region has the DNA TGCGCCAGCAGCTTGGCGGGGCTCTCTGTGAAGGTCTATGGGGCATTCTATGGCTACACCTTC. It translates to CASSLAGLSVKVYGAFYGYTF.

In this sample, this clone turned up once. J is TRBJ2-1 and V is TRBV2; TRBD2 matches 7 bases. Germline-derived CDR1 and CDR2 are SNHLY and FYNNEI. With V trimmed by 2 bases and J by 7 bases, 5 bases remained unmatched. The CDR3 has 14 residues. In DNA form, the CDR3 reads TGTGCCAGCAGTGAATCGGGACTAAGAAATGAGCAGTTCTTC. Translation: CASSESGLRNEQFF.

The V gene is TRBV29-1, the J gene TRBJ1-3; weak D call: TRBD1 (5 bases). CDR1 SQVTM and CDR2 ANQGSEA come from the germline V gene. The CDR3 has 15 residues. Trimming removed 6 bases at V and 0 bases at J, with 15 bases between. CDR3 nucleotides: TGCAGCGTGGCGCAGGGTTTGGGCTCTGGAAACACCATATATTTT. Amino acids: CSVAQGLGSGNTIYF.

Remarks on this clone: The sample holds other DNA sequences that translate to the same CDR3. V usage is TRBV4-1 and J usage is TRBJ2-7; TRBD1 aligns across 7 bases. Germline values: CDR1 MGHRA, CDR2 YSYEKL. The CDR3 spans 11 residues. V lost 4 bases, J lost 6 bases, and 0 bases stayed unmatched. The CDR3 region is CASSPGGEQYF. The CDR3 DNA reads as TGCGCCAGCAGCCCAGGGGGCGAGCAGTACTTC.

This sequence joins TRBV15 and TRBJ2-5, with 7 bases fitting TRBD1. CDR3 size: 14 residues. The germline V gene has CDR1 LNHNV and CDR2 YYDKDF (reference sequence). J lost 5 bases, V lost 5 bases, and 8 bases had no gene match. This CDR3 reads CATSVGRGQETQYF. The CDR3 DNA reads TGTGCCACCAGCGTTGGAAGGGGGCAGGAGACCCAGTACTTC. Full variable domain (missing parts from reference TRBV15 and TRBJ2-5): DAMVIQNPRYQVTQFGKPVTLSCSQTLNHNVMYWYQQKSSQAPKLLFHYYDKDFNNEADTPDNFQSRRPNTSFCFLDIRSPGLGDTAMYLCATSVGRGQETQYFGPGTRLLVL.

The J gene is TRBJ1-2, the V gene TRBV9; D is possibly TRBD1 (6 bases). Trimming removed 0 bases from V and 6 bases from J, with 12 bases in between. This CDR3 is 14 amino acids long. CDR1 is SGDLS and CDR2 is YYNGEE in the germline V gene. CDR3 protein: CASSVGRGKNGYTF. As DNA, the CDR3 is TGTGCCAGCAGCGTAGGAAGGGGGAAGAATGGCTACACCTTC.

The genes are TRBV27 and TRBJ2-3; D is perhaps TRBD2 (6 bases). The CDR3 has 14 residues. V lost 2 bases and J lost 4, with 10 bases in between. CDR1 MNHEY and CDR2 SMNVEV come from the germline V gene (reference sequence). The CDR3 here is CASSLGTGADTQYF. As DNA, the CDR3 is TGTGCCAGCAGTTTAGGGACTGGGGCAGATACGCAGTATTTT.

This chain links TRBV4-1 with TRBJ2-7; TRBD2 matches at 8 bases. Trimming cost V 0 bases and J 5 bases; bases outside gene matches: 6. The CDR3 runs 15 residues. Germline V lookup: CDR1 MGHRA, CDR2 YSYEKL. CDR3 loop: CASSQERGGQDEQYF. The CDR3 coding sequence is TGCGCCAGCAGCCAAGAACGGGGGGGCCAGGACGAGCAGTACTTC.

The chain is built from TRBV30 and TRBJ2-3; D not certain. Trimming shortened V by 0 bases and J by 0 bases, and 10 bases separated the two germline ends. There are 15 residues in the CDR3. The V gene's germline CDR1 is GTSNPN and CDR2 SVGIG (reference sequence). The CDR3 DNA sequence: TGTGCCTGGAGTGTAGGGTCGGTAAGCACAGATACGCAGTATTTT. This codes for CAWSVGSVSTDTQYF.

This chain connects TRBV29-1 to TRBJ2-3; D is tentatively TRBD1 or TRBD2 (5 bases each). There are 14 residues in the CDR3. Germline CDR1 and CDR2: SQVTM and ANQGSEA. Trimming left V 7 bases short and J 4 bases short, with 18 bases between. In DNA form, the CDR3 reads TGCAGCGCGGACTTACCAGGGTACGCAGATACGCAGTATTTT. Translating gives CSADLPGYADTQYF.

The J gene is TRBJ1-3, the V gene TRBV5-6; D ambiguous. The CDR3 has 13 amino acids. V lost 2 bases to trimming and J lost 3 bases, with 6 bases between them. Germline CDR1 and CDR2: SGHDT and YYEEEE. CDR3 protein: CASSFGVGNTIYF. The CDR3 DNA reads TGTGCCAGCAGCTTTGGCGTTGGAAACACCATATATTTT.

The chain carries TRBV4-1 and TRBJ1-2; TRBD1 is a possible D gene (5 bases). Trimming cost V 5 bases and J 3 bases, with 19 bases left between them. The germline V gene has CDR1 MGHRA and CDR2 YSYEKL. The CDR3 is 16 amino acids. The CDR3 here is CASSSGGAGRDYGYTF. As DNA, the CDR3 is TGCGCCAGCAGCTCCGGAGGGGCGGGCCGGGACTATGGCTACACCTTC.

This clone was observed a handful of times. This chain connects TRBV15 to TRBJ1-2, with D tentatively TRBD1 (6 bases). Trimming left V 5 bases short and J 2 bases short, with 15 bases between. Germline loops: CDR1 LNHNV, CDR2 YYDKDF (reference sequence). The CDR3 extends over 15 amino acids. This CDR3 reads CATSGALQGNYGYTF. The CDR3 DNA follows: TGTGCCACCAGCGGGGCCCTTCAGGGGAACTATGGCTACACCTTC.

V usage is TRBV30 and J usage is TRBJ2-1; tentative D call: TRBD2 (6 bases). Germline lookup yields CDR1 GTSNPN and CDR2 SVGIG (reference sequence). The CDR3 spans 13 residues. V lost 8 bases and J 6 bases, leaving 17 bases between the germline ends. The CDR3 reads CAPYGWRGNEQFF. CDR3 sequence (DNA): TGTGCCCCCTACGGGTGGAGGGGCAATGAGCAGTTCTTC.

V gene TRBV29-1 combines with J gene TRBJ2-2; D may be TRBD1 or TRBD2 (5 bases each). The germline CDR1 and CDR2 sequences are SQVTM and ANQGSEA. The CDR3 length is 13 residues. V was cut by 6 bases and J by 6 bases, with 14 bases left in between. The CDR3 DNA reads TGCAGCGTAAGGGACGAACGGCCCGGGGAGCTGTTTTTT. Translation: CSVRDERPGELFF.

The chain employs TRBV25-1 and TRBJ2-5; D might be TRBD2 (6 bases). CDR3 length: 13 amino acids. Trimming shortened V by 1 base and J by 7 bases, and 10 bases separated the two germline ends. Looked up from germline, CDR1 is MGHDK and CDR2 is SYGVNS. CDR3 region: CASSEWSEGTQYF. CDR3 nucleotides: TGTGCCAGCAGTGAATGGTCGGAGGGGACCCAGTACTTC. The full variable domain, completed using reference TRBV25-1 and TRBJ2-5, is EADIYQTPRYLVIGTGKKITLECSQTMGHDKMYWYQQDPGMELHLIHYSYGVNSTEKGDLSSESTVSRIRTEHFPLTLESARPSHTSQYLCASSEWSEGTQYFGPGTRLLVL.

The rearrangement uses TRBV7-9 and TRBJ2-7; D gene ambiguous. Trimming pared 5 bases from V and 0 bases from J, leaving 14 bases between. The CDR3 covers 15 residues. Germline CDR1 and CDR2: SEHNR and FQNEAQ (reference sequence). Here the CDR3 reads CASSPPDARSYEQYF. The CDR3 region has the DNA TGTGCCAGCAGCCCCCCGGACGCTCGCTCCTACGAGCAGTACTTC.

The genes are TRBV29-1 and TRBJ2-3; D ambiguous. Germline V gives CDR1 SQVTM, CDR2 ANQGSEA. This CDR3 region has 13 residues. V was cut by 8 bases and J by 3 bases, with 15 bases left in between. This chain's CDR3 is CSLRPLGTDTQYF. In nucleotides, the CDR3 is TGCAGCCTACGCCCCCTGGGGACAGATACGCAGTATTTT.

The chain recombines TRBV27 with TRBJ2-7; possible D gene TRBD1, 6 bases. CDR1 is MNHEY, CDR2 SMNVEV, per germline (reference sequence). Trimming took off 5 bases at V and 4 bases at J, with 9 bases between the two ends. The CDR3 sequence is 12 residues long. The CDR3 DNA reads as TGTGCCAGCAGTCCTGACAGGTACGAGCAGTACTTC. Its protein is CASSPDRYEQYF.

This clone was recorded a few times. This specimen includes other DNA sequences encoding the same CDR3. The V gene is TRBV5-1, the J gene TRBJ2-7; D is unresolved. CDR1 SGHRS and CDR2 YFSETQ come from the germline V gene. This CDR3 has 13 amino acids. V lost 0 bases to trimming and J lost 2 bases, with 6 bases between them. The CDR3 loop reads CASSLAGTYEQYF. The CDR3 DNA is TGCGCCAGCAGCTTGGCTGGGACCTACGAGCAGTACTTC. The entire variable domain, with the rest obtained from reference TRBV5-1 and TRBJ2-7, is as follows: KAGVTQTPRYLIKTRGQQVTLSCSPISGHRSVSWYQQTPGQGLQFLFEYFSETQRNKGNFPGRFSGRQFSNSRSEMNVSTLELGDSALYLCASSLAGTYEQYFGPGTRLTVT.

The chain uses TRBV5-1 and TRBJ2-2; TRBD1 aligns across 10 bases. CDR3 length: 15 residues. The germline gives CDR1 SGHRS, CDR2 YFSETQ. J gave up 5 bases and V 3 bases, and 4 bases lay outside the gene matches. CDR3 nucleotide sequence: TGCGCCAGCAGCTGGGACAGGGGTGGAACCGGGGAGCTGTTTTTT. Translated: CASSWDRGGTGELFF.

This clone occurred a few times. The genes are TRBV9 and TRBJ2-3; D unresolved. The CDR3 spans 18 residues. Germline CDR1 is SGDLS and CDR2 is YYNGEE. V lost 5 bases and J lost 6, with 28 bases in between. DNA of the CDR3: TGTGCCAGCAGAGGCTCCCAAGGGTCGGATCTTAAGGTGGATACGCAGTATTTT. Its protein product is CASRGSQGSDLKVDTQYF.

The V call is TRBV29-1, the J call TRBJ1-2; 7 nucleotides line up with TRBD1. After removal of 7 bases from V and 5 bases from J, the junction contained 10 bases not matched to a gene. Looked up from germline, CDR1 is SQVTM and CDR2 is ANQGSEA. The CDR3 sequence is 13 residues long. The CDR3 nucleotides read TGCAGCGCTTTGGGACAGAACACATATGGCTACACCTTC. This sequence encodes CSALGQNTYGYTF.

This clone was counted between two and nine times. This chain joins TRBV4-1 and TRBJ2-3, with D hard to call. The V end lost 1 base, the J end lost 2 bases, and 10 bases lay between the germline ends. Germline CDR1 MGHRA, CDR2 YSYEKL. The CDR3 length is 15 residues. The CDR3 region has the DNA TGCGCCAGCAGCCAAGCTACCGGGTACACAGATACGCAGTATTTT. This sequence encodes CASSQATGYTDTQYF.